This T cell receptor beta chain was sequenced for a study of blood T cell repertoires in COVID-19. Germline V gene data show CDR1 as LGHNA and CDR2 as YNFKEQ. V lost 6 bases to trimming and J lost 5 bases; unmatched junction nucleotides: 8. The CDR3 is made up of 17 amino acids. Study processing details: Scientists estimated how many nucleated cells there were by amplifying reference gene primers. Some clones are missing from TCRdb's copy, which holds only in-frame ones; the method was immunoSEQ multiplex PCR. Clone size and the V and J calls come from that table; the DNA yielded D and trimming. Here the sample spans some 210,000 clones, approximately 88% being singletons.

The V call is TRBV4-2, the J call TRBJ2-1; 15 nucleotides line up with TRBD2. The sequenced sample consisted of peripheral blood. The clonotype was recovered from a man between 60 and 75 years old who had recovered from COVID-19. CDR3 bases: TGTGCCAGCAGTACAGGACTAGCGGGGGGGCACGACAATGAGCAGTTCTTC. It codes for CASSTGLAGGHDNEQFF.